Following are 3 T cell receptor beta chains from one sample sequenced in a study of OX40 agonist ivuxolimab in advanced cancers. The data were produced by immunoSEQ multiplex PCR, yet TCRdb's version contains in-frame clones alone and is incomplete. The sample consists of about 70,000 clones, 75% to 90% of them appearing once. The starting material was CD4+ or CD8+ T cells sorted from blood, obtained in a trial of the OX40 agonist ivuxolimab. The receptor source for this set is an adult with an advanced solid tumor such as melanoma, head and neck, liver or kidney cancer.

V and J are TRBV29-1 and TRBJ1-1; the match to TRBD1 covers 8 bases. This CDR3 is built from 14 residues. With 7 bases clipped from V and 3 bases from J, the junction kept 10 bases outside the gene matches. Germline-derived CDR1 and CDR2 are SQVTM and ANQGSEA. The CDR3 region is CSADSGTGYTEAFF. The CDR3 nucleotides read TGCAGCGCCGACAGTGGGACAGGTTACACTGAAGCTTTCTTT.

V gene TRBV4-2 combines with J gene TRBJ2-3, with 14 bases identical to TRBD2. The germline gives CDR1 LGHNA, CDR2 YNFKEQ. Trimming removed 5 bases from V and 2 bases from J; junction bases left unmatched: 12. The CDR3 runs to 19 residues. The CDR3 reads CASSSGLAGALRFTDTQYF. As DNA, the CDR3 is TGTGCCAGCAGCTCGGGACTAGCGGGGGCCCTCCGCTTCACAGATACGCAGTATTTT.

This chain links TRBV7-2 with TRBJ2-1; D remains ambiguous. The CDR3 has 12 amino acids. Trimming removed 5 bases at V and 8 bases at J, with 10 bases between. The V gene's germline CDR1 is SGHTA and CDR2 FQGNSA. The CDR3 DNA sequence: TGTGCCAGCAGCCTACTAAGGCATGAGCAGTTCTTC. Translation gives CASSLLRHEQFF.